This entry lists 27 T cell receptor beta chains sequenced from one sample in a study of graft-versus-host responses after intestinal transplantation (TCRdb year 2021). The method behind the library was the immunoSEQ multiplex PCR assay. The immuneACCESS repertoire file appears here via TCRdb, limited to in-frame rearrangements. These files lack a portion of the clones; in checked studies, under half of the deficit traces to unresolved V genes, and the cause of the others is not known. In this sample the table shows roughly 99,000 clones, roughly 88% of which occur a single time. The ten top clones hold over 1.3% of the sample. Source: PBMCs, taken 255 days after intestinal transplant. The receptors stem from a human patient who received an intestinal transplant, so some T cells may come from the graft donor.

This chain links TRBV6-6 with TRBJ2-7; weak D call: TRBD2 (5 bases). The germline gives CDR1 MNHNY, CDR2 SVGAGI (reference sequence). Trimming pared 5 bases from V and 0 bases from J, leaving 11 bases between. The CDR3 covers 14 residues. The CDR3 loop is CASSQKRGSYEQYF. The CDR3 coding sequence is TGTGCCAGCAGTCAGAAACGGGGCTCCTACGAGCAGTACTTC.

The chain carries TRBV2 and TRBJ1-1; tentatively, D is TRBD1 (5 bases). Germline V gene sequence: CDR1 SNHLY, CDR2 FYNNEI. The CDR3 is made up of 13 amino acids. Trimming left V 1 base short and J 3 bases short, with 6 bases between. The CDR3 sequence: CASSEGGDTEAFF. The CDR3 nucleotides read TGTGCCAGCAGTGAAGGAGGGGACACTGAAGCTTTCTTT.

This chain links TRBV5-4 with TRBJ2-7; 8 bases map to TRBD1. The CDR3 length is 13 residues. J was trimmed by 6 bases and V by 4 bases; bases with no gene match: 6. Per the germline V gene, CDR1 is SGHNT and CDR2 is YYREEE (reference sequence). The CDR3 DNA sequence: TGTGCCAGCAGCACGGACAGGGTACCCGAGCAGTACTTC. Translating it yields CASSTDRVPEQYF. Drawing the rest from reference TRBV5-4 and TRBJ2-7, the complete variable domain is ETGVTQSPTHLIKTRGQQVTLRCSSQSGHNTVSWYQQALGQGPQFIFQYYREEENGRGNFPPRFSGLQFPNYSSELNVNALELDDSALYLCASSTDRVPEQYFGPGTRLTVT.

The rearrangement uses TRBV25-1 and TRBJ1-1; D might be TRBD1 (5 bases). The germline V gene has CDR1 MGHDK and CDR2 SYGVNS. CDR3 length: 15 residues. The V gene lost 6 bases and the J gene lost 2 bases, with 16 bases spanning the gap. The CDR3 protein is CASSKTGSLNTEAFF. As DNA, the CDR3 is TGTGCCAGCAGCAAAACAGGCAGCCTTAACACTGAAGCTTTCTTT. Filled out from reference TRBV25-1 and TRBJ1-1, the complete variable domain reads EADIYQTPRYLVIGTGKKITLECSQTMGHDKMYWYQQDPGMELHLIHYSYGVNSTEKGDLSSESTVSRIRTEHFPLTLESARPSHTSQYLCASSKTGSLNTEAFFGQGTRLTVV.

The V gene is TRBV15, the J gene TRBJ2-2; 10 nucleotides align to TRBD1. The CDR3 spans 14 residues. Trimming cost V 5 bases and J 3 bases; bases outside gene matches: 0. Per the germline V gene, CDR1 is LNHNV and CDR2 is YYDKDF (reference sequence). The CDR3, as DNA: TGTGCCACCAGCGGACAGGGGGACACCGGGGAGCTGTTTTTT. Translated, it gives CATSGQGDTGELFF.

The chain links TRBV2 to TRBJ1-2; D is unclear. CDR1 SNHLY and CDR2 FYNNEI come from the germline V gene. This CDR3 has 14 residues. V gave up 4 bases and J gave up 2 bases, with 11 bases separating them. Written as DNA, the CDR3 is TGTGCCAGCAGTGGGCCCCCCCAAAACTATGGCTACACCTTC. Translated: CASSGPPQNYGYTF.

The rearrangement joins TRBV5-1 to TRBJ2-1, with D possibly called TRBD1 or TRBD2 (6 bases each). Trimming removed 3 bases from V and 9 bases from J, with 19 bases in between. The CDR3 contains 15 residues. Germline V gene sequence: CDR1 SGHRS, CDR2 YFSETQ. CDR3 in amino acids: CASSWDSQGTGEQFF. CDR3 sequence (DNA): TGCGCCAGCAGCTGGGACTCCCAGGGGACGGGTGAGCAGTTCTTC.

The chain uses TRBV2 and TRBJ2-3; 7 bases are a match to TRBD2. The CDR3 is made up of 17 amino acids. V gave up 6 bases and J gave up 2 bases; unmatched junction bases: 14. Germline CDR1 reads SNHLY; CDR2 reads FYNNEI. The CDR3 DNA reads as TGTGCCAGCAGAGTACTAGCGCCCGGGACGGACACAGATACGCAGTATTTT. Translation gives CASRVLAPGTDTDTQYF.

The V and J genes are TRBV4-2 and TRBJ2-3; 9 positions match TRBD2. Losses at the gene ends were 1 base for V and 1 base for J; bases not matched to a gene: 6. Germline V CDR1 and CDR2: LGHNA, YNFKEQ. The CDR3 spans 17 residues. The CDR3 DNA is TGTGCCAGCAGCCAAGGAACCTTAGCGGGGGGCACAGATACGCAGTATTTT. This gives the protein CASSQGTLAGGTDTQYF.

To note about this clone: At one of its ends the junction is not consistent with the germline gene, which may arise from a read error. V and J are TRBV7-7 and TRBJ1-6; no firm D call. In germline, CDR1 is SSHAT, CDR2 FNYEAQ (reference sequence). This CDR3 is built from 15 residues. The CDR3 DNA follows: TGTGCTAGCAGCTTAGATACAGCACAGAATTCACCCCTCCACTTT. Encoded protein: CASSLDTAQNSPLHF.

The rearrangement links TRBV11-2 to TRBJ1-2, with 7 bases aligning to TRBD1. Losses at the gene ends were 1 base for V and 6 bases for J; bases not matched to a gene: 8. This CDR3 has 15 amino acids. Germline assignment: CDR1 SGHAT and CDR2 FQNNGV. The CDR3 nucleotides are TGTGCCAGCAGCTTAGGACAGGGAGCCGAGGATGGCTACACCTTC. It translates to CASSLGQGAEDGYTF.

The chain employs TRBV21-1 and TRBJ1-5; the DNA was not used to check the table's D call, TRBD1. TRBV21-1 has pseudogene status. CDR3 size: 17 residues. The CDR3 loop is CASSTRDTWGYNGPQHF. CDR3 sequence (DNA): TGTGCCAGCAGCACCCGGGACACCTGGGGGTATAACGGGCCCCAGCATTTT.

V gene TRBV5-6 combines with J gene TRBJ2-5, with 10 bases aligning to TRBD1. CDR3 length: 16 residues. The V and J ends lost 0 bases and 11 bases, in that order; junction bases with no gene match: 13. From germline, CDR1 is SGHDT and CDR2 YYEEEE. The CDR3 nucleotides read TGTGCCAGCAGCTTGGGGGCCGGGACAGGGGTAGGAGAGCAGTACTTC. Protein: CASSLGAGTGVGEQYF. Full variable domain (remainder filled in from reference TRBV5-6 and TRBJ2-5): DAGVTQSPTHLIKTRGQQVTLRCSPKSGHDTVSWYQQALGQGPQFIFQYYEEEERQRGNFPDRFSGHQFPNYSSELNVNALLLGDSALYLCASSLGAGTGVGEQYFGPGTRLLVL.

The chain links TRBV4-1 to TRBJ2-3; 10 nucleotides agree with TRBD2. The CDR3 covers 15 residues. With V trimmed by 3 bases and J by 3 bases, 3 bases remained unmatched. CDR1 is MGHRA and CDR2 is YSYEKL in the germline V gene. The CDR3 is CASSHLAGGTDTQYF. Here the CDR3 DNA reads TGCGCCAGCAGCCATTTAGCGGGGGGAACAGATACGCAGTATTTT.

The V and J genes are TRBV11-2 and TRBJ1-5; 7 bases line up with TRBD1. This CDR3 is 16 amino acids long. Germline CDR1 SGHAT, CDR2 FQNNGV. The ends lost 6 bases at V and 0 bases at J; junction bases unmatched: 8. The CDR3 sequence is CASRIQGSDSNQPQHF. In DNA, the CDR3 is TGTGCCAGCAGGATACAGGGGTCCGATAGCAATCAGCCCCAGCATTTT.

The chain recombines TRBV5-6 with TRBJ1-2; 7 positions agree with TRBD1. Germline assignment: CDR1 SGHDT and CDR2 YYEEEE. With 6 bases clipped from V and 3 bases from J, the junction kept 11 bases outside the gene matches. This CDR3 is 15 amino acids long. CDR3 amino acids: CASTPPRQGDYGYTF. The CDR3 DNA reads TGTGCCAGCACCCCTCCCCGACAGGGAGACTATGGCTACACCTTC.

The CDR3 sequence is CASRRVGAYEQYF. Here the CDR3 DNA reads TGCGCCAGCAGAAGAGTAGGAGCCTACGAGCAGTACTTC. V and J are TRBV5-1 and TRBJ2-7, with D unresolved. Between the trimmed V and J ends, which lost 5 bases and 2 bases, there was a span of 11 bases. This CDR3 is built from 13 residues. Germline CDR1 is SGHRS and CDR2 is YFSETQ.

The CDR3 here is CAWTSRLDSSGELFF. The CDR3 bases are TGTGCCTGGACCAGCCGATTGGACTCTTCCGGGGAGCTGTTTTTT. This chain uses TRBV30 with TRBJ2-2; possibly TRBD2 for D (5 bases). V was pared by 4 bases and J by 6 bases, with 18 bases between. The CDR3 spans 15 residues. Germline loops: CDR1 GTSNPN, CDR2 SVGIG (reference sequence).

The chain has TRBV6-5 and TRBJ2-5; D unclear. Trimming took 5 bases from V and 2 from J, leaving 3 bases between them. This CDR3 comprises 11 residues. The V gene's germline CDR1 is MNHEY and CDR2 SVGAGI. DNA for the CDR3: TGTGCCAGCAGTCAACAAGAGACCCAGTACTTC. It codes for CASSQQETQYF.

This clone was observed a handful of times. CDR3 DNA: TGTGCCACCGGACAGCATGGAAACACCATATATTTT. It is translated as CATGQHGNTIYF. This chain joins TRBV25-1 and TRBJ1-3, with D possibly TRBD1 on 6 matching bases. The CDR3 runs to 12 residues. Trimming took off 10 bases at V and 3 bases at J, with 10 bases between the two ends. Per germline, CDR1 MGHDK and CDR2 SYGVNS.

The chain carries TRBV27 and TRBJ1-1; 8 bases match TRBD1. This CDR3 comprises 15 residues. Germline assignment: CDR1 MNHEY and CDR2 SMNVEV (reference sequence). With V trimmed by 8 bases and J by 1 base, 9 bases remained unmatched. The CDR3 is CASLRAGTGNTEAFF. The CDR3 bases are TGTGCCAGCCTCCGCGCGGGGACAGGGAACACTGAAGCTTTCTTT.

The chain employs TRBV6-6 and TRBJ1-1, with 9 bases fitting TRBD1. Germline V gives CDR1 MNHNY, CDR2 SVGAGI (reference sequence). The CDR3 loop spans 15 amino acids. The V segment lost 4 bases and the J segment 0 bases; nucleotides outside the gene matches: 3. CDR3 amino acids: CASSFRDRVNTEAFF. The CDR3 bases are TGTGCCAGCAGTTTCCGGGACAGGGTGAACACTGAAGCTTTCTTT.

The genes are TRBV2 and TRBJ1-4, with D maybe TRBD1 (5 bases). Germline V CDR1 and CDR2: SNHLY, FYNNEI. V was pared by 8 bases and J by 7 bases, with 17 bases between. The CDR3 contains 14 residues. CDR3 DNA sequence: TGTGCCAGCGGAGAGACAGCCGGAGCTGAAAAACTGTTTTTT. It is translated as CASGETAGAEKLFF.

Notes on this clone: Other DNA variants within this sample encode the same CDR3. The CDR3 DNA follows: TGTGCCAGCAGCGTAGAGGCTACCCTACAGACTGGGGAGCTGTTTTTT. The encoded protein is CASSVEATLQTGELFF. The V gene is TRBV9, the J gene TRBJ2-2; D is ambiguous. CDR1 and CDR2 from the germline V gene are SGDLS and YYNGEE. V lost 0 bases and J 8 bases, leaving 17 bases between the germline ends. The CDR3 is made up of 16 amino acids.

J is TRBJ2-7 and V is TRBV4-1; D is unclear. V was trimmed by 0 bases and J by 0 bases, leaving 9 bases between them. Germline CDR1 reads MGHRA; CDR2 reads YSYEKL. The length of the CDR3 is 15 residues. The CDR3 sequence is CASSQESHDSYEQYF. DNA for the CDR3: TGCGCCAGCAGCCAAGAGAGTCATGACTCCTACGAGCAGTACTTC.

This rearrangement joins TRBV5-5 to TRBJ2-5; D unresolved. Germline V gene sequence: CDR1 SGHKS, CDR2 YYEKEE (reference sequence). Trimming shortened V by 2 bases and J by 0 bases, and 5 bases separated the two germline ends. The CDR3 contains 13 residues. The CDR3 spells CASSFWHQETQYF. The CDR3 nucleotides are TGTGCCAGCAGCTTCTGGCACCAAGAGACCCAGTACTTC.

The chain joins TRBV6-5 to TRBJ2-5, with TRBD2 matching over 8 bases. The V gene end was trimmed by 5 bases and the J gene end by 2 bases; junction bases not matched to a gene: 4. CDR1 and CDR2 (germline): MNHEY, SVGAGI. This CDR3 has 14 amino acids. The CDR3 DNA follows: TGTGCCAGCAGTCAGATAGCGGGACAAGAGACCCAGTACTTC. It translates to CASSQIAGQETQYF.